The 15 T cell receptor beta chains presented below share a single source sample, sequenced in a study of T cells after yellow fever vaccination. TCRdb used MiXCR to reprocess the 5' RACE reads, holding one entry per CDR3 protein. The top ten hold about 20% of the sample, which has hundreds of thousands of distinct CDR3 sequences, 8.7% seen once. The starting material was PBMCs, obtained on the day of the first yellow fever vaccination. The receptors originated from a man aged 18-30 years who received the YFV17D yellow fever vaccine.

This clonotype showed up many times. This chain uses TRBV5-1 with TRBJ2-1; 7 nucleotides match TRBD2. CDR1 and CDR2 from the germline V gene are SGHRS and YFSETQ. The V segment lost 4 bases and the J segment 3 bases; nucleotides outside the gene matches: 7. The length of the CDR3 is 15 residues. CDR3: CASSPSSGVYNEQFF. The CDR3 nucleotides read TGCGCCAGCAGCCCCTCCAGCGGGGTCTACAATGAGCAGTTCTTC.

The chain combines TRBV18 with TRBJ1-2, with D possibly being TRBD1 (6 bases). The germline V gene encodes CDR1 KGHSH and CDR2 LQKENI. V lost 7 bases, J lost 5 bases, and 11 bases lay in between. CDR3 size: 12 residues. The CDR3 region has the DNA TGTGCCAGCTGCGGGACATCATATGGCTACACCTTC. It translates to CASCGTSYGYTF. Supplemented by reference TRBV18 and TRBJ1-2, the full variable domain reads NAGVMQNPRHLVRRRGQEARLRCSPMKGHSHVYWYRQLPEEGLKFMVYLQKENIIDESGMPKERFSAEFPKEGPSILRIQQVVRGDSAAYFCASCGTSYGYTFGSGTRLTVV.

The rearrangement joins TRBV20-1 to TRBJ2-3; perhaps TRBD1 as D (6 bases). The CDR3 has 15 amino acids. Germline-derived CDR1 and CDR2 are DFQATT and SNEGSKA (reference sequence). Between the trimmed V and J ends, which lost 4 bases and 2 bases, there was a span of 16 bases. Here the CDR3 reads CSAILRTVNTDTQYF. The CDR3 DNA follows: TGCAGTGCTATCCTCCGGACAGTCAACACAGATACGCAGTATTTT.

The CDR3 bases are TGTGCCAGCAGCTACCAGGGGGCCGGGGCCAACGTCCTGACTTTC. This sequence encodes CASSYQGAGANVLTF. The chain is built from TRBV7-2 and TRBJ2-6; 8 bases map to TRBD1. V lost 4 bases, J lost 4 bases, and 3 bases stayed unmatched. Germline loops: CDR1 SGHTA, CDR2 FQGNSA. This CDR3 is 15 amino acids long.

The DNA for the CDR3 is TGCAGCGTTGCCCGGGACAGCTACGAGCAGTACTTC. Its protein is CSVARDSYEQYF. The rearrangement links TRBV29-1 to TRBJ2-7, with TRBD1 identical over 7 bases. Germline V gives CDR1 SQVTM, CDR2 ANQGSEA. Losses at the gene ends were 4 bases for V and 3 bases for J; bases not matched to a gene: 3. The CDR3 runs to 12 residues.

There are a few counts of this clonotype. CDR3 DNA: TGTGCCACCAGCGTAGCGGGGTCCTCCTACGAGCAGTACTTC. Translating gives CATSVAGSSYEQYF. The J gene is TRBJ2-7, the V gene TRBV15, with 8 bases identical to TRBD2. The CDR3 length is 14 residues. Looked up from germline, CDR1 is LNHNV and CDR2 is YYDKDF (reference sequence). With V trimmed by 5 bases and J by 0 bases, 3 bases remained unmatched.

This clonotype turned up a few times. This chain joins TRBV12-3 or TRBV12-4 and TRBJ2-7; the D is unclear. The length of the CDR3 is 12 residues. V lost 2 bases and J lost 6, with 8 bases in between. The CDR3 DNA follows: TGTGCCAGCAGTTTAAAAGGCCGCGAGCAGTACGTC. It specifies CASSLKGREQYV.

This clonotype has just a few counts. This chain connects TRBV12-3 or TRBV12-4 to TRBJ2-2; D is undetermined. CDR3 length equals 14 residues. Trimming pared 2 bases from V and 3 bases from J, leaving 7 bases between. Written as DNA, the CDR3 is TGTGCCAGCAGTTTACCCCAGTACACCGGGGAGCTGTTTTTT. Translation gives CASSLPQYTGELFF.

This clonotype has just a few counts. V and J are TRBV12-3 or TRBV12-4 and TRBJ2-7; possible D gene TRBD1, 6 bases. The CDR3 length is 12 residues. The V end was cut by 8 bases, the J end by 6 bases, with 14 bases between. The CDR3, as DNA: TGTGCCAGCGGGCAGGGGTTTGGCGAGCAGTACTTC. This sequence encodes CASGQGFGEQYF.

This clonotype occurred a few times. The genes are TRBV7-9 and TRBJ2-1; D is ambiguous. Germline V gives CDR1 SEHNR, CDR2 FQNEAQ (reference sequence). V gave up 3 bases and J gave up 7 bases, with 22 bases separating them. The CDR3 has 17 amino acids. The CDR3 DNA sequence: TGTGCCAGCAGCTTCCCGCCGGGCGGCACCTCTTGGAATGAGCAGTTCTTC. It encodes CASSFPPGGTSWNEQFF.

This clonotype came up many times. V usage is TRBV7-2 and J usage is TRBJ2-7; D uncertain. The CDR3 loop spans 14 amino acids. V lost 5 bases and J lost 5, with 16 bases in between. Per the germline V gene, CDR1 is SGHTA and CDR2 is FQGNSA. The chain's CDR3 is CASSPTPISHEQYF. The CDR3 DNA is TGTGCCAGCAGCCCCACCCCCATATCCCACGAGCAGTACTTC.

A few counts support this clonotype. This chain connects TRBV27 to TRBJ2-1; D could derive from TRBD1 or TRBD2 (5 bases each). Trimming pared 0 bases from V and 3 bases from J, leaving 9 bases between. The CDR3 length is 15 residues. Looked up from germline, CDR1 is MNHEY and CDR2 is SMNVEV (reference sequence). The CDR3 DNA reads TGTGCCAGCAGTTTATCGGGACGGGTCTACAATGAGCAGTTCTTC. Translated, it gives CASSLSGRVYNEQFF.

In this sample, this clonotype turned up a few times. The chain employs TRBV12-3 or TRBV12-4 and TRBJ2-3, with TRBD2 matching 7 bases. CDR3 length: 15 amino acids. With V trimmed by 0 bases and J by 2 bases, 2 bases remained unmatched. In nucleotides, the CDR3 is TGTGCCAGCAGTTTAGCGGGGGGGGTCACAGATACGCAGTATTTT. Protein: CASSLAGGVTDTQYF.

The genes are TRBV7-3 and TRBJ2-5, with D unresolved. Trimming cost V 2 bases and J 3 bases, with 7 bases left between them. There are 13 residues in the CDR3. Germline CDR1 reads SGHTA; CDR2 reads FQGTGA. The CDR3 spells CASSLYKEETQYF. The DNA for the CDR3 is TGTGCCAGCAGCTTATACAAGGAAGAGACCCAGTACTTC.

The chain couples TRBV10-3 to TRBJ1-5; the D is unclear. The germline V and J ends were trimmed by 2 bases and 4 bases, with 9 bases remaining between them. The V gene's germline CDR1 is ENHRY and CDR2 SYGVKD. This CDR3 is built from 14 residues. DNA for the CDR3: TGTGCCATCAGTGAGACGGGCAGGAATCAGCCCCAGCATTTT. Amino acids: CAISETGRNQPQHF.